A selection of T cell receptor beta chains follows, all from one sample in a study of neoadjuvant nivolumab and ipilimumab in lung cancer. Sequenced by immunoSEQ multiplex PCR; TCRdb stores in-frame clones only, minus some. Altogether 17,000 or so clones are present, roughly three quarters being singletons, with the ten largest covering under 8.5%. Specimen: tumor tissue, collected after neoadjuvant nivolumab, alone or with ipilimumab, at or shortly before surgery. The receptors derive from an adult with non-small cell lung cancer. CDR3s include the opening cysteine and the closing phenylalanine or tryptophan. D genes are given only for firm matches. Not every row has a clone size; where given, it reads once, few, many or a size class.

CDR3,DNA,D,V,J,size
CASSLHRTEAFF,TGTGCCAGTAGTCTCCACAGGACTGAAGCTTTCTTT,.,TRBV19,TRBJ1-1,.
CASSYDLINTEAFF,TGTGCCAGCAGTTACGACCTCATAAACACTGAAGCTTTCTTT,.,TRBV6-6,TRBJ1-1,.
CSVSIAYEQYF,TGCAGCGTTAGTATAGCCTACGAGCAGTACTTC,.,TRBV29-1,TRBJ2-7,.
CASSSEDRAGANVLTF,TGTGCCAGCAGCTCTGAAGACAGGGCTGGGGCCAACGTCCTGACTTTC,TRBD1,TRBV5-6,TRBJ2-6,.
CASSLSHSGGAFF,TGTGCCAGCAGCTTAAGTCATAGCGGGGGGGCTTTCTTC,TRBD2,TRBV7-9,TRBJ2-1,.
CASRPGGGRAYEQYF,TGTGCCAGCAGGCCCGGGGGAGGGCGAGCCTACGAGCAGTACTTC,TRBD2,TRBV6-6,TRBJ2-7,.
CASSLGWRGHNEQFF,TGCGCCAGCAGCCTCGGTTGGCGGGGGCACAATGAGCAGTTCTTC,.,TRBV5-1,TRBJ2-1,.
CASSQEQGLRDTEAFF,TGTGCCAGCAGCCAAGAACAGGGTTTGCGGGACACTGAAGCTTTCTTT,.,TRBV4-2,TRBJ1-1,.
CASSDRTTTGELFF,TGTGCCAGCAGTGACAGGACTACTACCGGGGAGCTGTTTTTT,.,TRBV2,TRBJ2-2,.
CASSLGRDLYGYTF,TGTGCCAGCAGTCTCGGACGGGACCTCTATGGCTACACCTTC,.,TRBV6-5,TRBJ1-2,.
CASSESRENTEAFF,TGTGCCAGCAGTGAGTCCAGGGAGAACACTGAAGCTTTCTTT,.,TRBV25-1,TRBJ1-1,.
CASRGQGILFGYTF,TGTGCCAGCAGGGGACAGGGAATTCTTTTTGGCTACACCTTC,TRBD1,TRBV2,TRBJ1-2,.
CASSLSPSSSDTQYF,TGTGCCAGCAGCTTGTCCCCCAGCTCTTCAGATACGCAGTATTTT,.,TRBV5-4,TRBJ2-3,once
CASSQDPAGAGSDTQYF,TGCGCCAGCAGCCAAGACCCCGCGGGGGCCGGTTCGGATACGCAGTATTTT,.,TRBV4-3,TRBJ2-3,once
CASSPFGLAGEVGETQYF,TGTGCCAGCAGCCCATTCGGACTAGCGGGGGAGGTAGGGGAGACCCAGTACTTC,TRBD2,TRBV7-2,TRBJ2-5,.
CASSSMPGQGEDEQFF,TGTGCCAGCAGCTCAATGCCGGGACAGGGGGAGGATGAGCAGTTCTTC,TRBD1,TRBV7-2,TRBJ2-1,.
CASSLGGPGANVLTF,TGTGCCAGCAGCTTAGGGGGGCCTGGGGCCAACGTCCTGACTTTC,.,TRBV7-2,TRBJ2-6,few
CASSRTSGNTGELFF,TGTGCCAGCAGCCGGACTAGCGGTAACACCGGGGAGCTGTTTTTT,TRBD2,TRBV9,TRBJ2-2,.
CASSFVSGGYNSPLHF,TGTGCCAGCAGCTTCGTATCAGGGGGCTATAATTCACCCCTCCACTTT,TRBD1,TRBV7-9,TRBJ1-6,.
CASSVIHEQYF,TGTGCCAGCAGTGTGATCCACGAGCAGTACTTC,.,TRBV6-1,TRBJ2-7,.
CASSLAAGLAEGYEQYF,TGTGCCAGCAGCTTAGCGGCGGGGCTAGCGGAAGGATACGAGCAGTACTTC,TRBD2,TRBV7-2,TRBJ2-7,.
CASMRVASGANVLTF,TGTGCCAGCATGCGAGTCGCCTCTGGGGCCAACGTCCTGACTTTC,.,TRBV2,TRBJ2-6,.
CASSKGQGYGYTF,TGTGCCAGCAGTAAGGGACAGGGTTATGGCTACACCTTC,TRBD1,TRBV6-5,TRBJ1-2,.
CSVVYSYNEQFF,TGCAGCGTTGTATACTCCTACAATGAGCAGTTCTTC,.,TRBV29-1,TRBJ2-1,once
CAWTVRGFTDTQYF,TGTGCCTGGACTGTCAGAGGTTTCACAGATACGCAGTATTTT,.,TRBV30,TRBJ2-3,.
CASSLGGMAAFF,TGTGCCAGCAGCTTGGGAGGGATGGCGGCTTTCTTT,.,TRBV5-6,TRBJ1-1,once
CAISESMAAGDHYEQYF,TGTGCCATCAGTGAGTCAATGGCGGCAGGGGACCACTACGAGCAGTACTTC,.,TRBV10-3,TRBJ2-7,few
CASGSLTAGSYEQYF,TGTGCTAGTGGTTCACTGACGGCAGGGTCCTACGAGCAGTACTTC,.,TRBV12-5,TRBJ2-7,once
CASSLEGRGETQYF,TGTGCCAGCAGCTTGGAAGGGCGGGGAGAGACCCAGTACTTC,.,TRBV5-5,TRBJ2-5,.
CASSPHNEQFF,TGTGCCAGCAGCCCACACAATGAGCAGTTCTTC,.,TRBV7-2,TRBJ2-1,.
CSASDHEQFF,TGCAGTGCTAGTGACCATGAGCAGTTCTTC,.,TRBV20-1,TRBJ2-1,once
CASSWGLTSTDTQYF,TGTGCCAGCAGCTGGGGGCTTACGAGCACAGATACGCAGTATTTT,.,TRBV5-6,TRBJ2-3,few
CASSLEVVFDTQYF,TGTGCCAGCAGCTTAGAGGTAGTTTTCGATACGCAGTATTTT,.,TRBV11-2,TRBJ2-3,.
CASSEDSGGADEQFF,TGTGCCAGCAGTGAAGACAGCGGGGGCGCGGATGAGCAGTTCTTC,TRBD2,TRBV2,TRBJ2-1,few
CASSEHHGANEKLFF,TGTGCCAGCAGTGAACACCACGGGGCTAATGAAAAACTGTTTTTT,.,TRBV2,TRBJ1-4,.
CASSLRIVDEQYF,TGTGCCAGCAGCTTGAGGATCGTGGACGAGCAGTACTTC,.,TRBV5-6,TRBJ2-7,.
CASSLALLASSYNEQFF,TGTGCCAGCAGCTTAGCCCTACTAGCGAGCTCCTACAATGAGCAGTTCTTC,TRBD2,TRBV11-2,TRBJ2-1,few
CASSYTDTQYF,TGTGCCAGCAGCTACACAGATACGCAGTATTTT,.,TRBV5-4,TRBJ2-3,.
CASSDRGSGEAFF,TGTGCCAGCAGTGACAGGGGATCCGGTGAAGCTTTCTTT,.,TRBV6-4,TRBJ1-1,once
CASSLLGGRDSYGYTF,TGTGCCAGCAGCTTACTGGGCGGGCGGGACAGCTATGGCTACACCTTC,TRBD1,TRBV7-9,TRBJ1-2,.
CASSLTGERGSYEQYF,TGTGCCAGCAGCTTAACCGGAGAGCGGGGGTCGTACGAGCAGTACTTC,TRBD2,TRBV7-3,TRBJ2-7,once
CASSESSGGTSYNEQFF,TGCGCCAGCAGTGAGTCGAGCGGGGGGACCTCCTACAATGAGCAGTTCTTC,TRBD2,TRBV10-1,TRBJ2-1,few
CASGLRGSHEQYF,TGTGCTAGTGGCCTCAGGGGTTCCCACGAGCAGTACTTC,.,TRBV12-5,TRBJ2-7,.
CASSQTGGPNQPQHF,TGTGCCAGCAGCCAGACAGGGGGCCCCAATCAGCCCCAGCATTTT,TRBD1,TRBV6-5,TRBJ1-5,.
CASSELASGGGYNEQFF,TGTGCCAGCAGTGAACTGGCTAGCGGGGGGGGCTACAATGAGCAGTTCTTC,TRBD2,TRBV6-1,TRBJ2-1,.
CASSLLGGFGDTQYF,TGTGCCAGCAGCCTACTGGGGGGTTTCGGGGATACGCAGTATTTT,.,TRBV7-2,TRBJ2-3,.
CASSENSAITAQHF,TGCGCCAGCAGTGAGAACAGTGCGATCACGGCCCAGCATTTT,.,TRBV10-2,TRBJ1-5,.
CASSLASDHNYGYTF,TGTGCCAGCAGCCTGGCCTCCGATCATAACTATGGCTACACCTTC,.,TRBV7-3,TRBJ1-2,.
CASSSLDNYEQYF,TGTGCCAGCAGTTCCTTAGACAACTACGAGCAGTACTTC,.,TRBV6-5,TRBJ2-7,.
CASSLTGSGEQYF,TGTGCTAGCAGCTTGACCGGGTCGGGGGAGCAGTACTTC,.,TRBV7-7,TRBJ2-7,.